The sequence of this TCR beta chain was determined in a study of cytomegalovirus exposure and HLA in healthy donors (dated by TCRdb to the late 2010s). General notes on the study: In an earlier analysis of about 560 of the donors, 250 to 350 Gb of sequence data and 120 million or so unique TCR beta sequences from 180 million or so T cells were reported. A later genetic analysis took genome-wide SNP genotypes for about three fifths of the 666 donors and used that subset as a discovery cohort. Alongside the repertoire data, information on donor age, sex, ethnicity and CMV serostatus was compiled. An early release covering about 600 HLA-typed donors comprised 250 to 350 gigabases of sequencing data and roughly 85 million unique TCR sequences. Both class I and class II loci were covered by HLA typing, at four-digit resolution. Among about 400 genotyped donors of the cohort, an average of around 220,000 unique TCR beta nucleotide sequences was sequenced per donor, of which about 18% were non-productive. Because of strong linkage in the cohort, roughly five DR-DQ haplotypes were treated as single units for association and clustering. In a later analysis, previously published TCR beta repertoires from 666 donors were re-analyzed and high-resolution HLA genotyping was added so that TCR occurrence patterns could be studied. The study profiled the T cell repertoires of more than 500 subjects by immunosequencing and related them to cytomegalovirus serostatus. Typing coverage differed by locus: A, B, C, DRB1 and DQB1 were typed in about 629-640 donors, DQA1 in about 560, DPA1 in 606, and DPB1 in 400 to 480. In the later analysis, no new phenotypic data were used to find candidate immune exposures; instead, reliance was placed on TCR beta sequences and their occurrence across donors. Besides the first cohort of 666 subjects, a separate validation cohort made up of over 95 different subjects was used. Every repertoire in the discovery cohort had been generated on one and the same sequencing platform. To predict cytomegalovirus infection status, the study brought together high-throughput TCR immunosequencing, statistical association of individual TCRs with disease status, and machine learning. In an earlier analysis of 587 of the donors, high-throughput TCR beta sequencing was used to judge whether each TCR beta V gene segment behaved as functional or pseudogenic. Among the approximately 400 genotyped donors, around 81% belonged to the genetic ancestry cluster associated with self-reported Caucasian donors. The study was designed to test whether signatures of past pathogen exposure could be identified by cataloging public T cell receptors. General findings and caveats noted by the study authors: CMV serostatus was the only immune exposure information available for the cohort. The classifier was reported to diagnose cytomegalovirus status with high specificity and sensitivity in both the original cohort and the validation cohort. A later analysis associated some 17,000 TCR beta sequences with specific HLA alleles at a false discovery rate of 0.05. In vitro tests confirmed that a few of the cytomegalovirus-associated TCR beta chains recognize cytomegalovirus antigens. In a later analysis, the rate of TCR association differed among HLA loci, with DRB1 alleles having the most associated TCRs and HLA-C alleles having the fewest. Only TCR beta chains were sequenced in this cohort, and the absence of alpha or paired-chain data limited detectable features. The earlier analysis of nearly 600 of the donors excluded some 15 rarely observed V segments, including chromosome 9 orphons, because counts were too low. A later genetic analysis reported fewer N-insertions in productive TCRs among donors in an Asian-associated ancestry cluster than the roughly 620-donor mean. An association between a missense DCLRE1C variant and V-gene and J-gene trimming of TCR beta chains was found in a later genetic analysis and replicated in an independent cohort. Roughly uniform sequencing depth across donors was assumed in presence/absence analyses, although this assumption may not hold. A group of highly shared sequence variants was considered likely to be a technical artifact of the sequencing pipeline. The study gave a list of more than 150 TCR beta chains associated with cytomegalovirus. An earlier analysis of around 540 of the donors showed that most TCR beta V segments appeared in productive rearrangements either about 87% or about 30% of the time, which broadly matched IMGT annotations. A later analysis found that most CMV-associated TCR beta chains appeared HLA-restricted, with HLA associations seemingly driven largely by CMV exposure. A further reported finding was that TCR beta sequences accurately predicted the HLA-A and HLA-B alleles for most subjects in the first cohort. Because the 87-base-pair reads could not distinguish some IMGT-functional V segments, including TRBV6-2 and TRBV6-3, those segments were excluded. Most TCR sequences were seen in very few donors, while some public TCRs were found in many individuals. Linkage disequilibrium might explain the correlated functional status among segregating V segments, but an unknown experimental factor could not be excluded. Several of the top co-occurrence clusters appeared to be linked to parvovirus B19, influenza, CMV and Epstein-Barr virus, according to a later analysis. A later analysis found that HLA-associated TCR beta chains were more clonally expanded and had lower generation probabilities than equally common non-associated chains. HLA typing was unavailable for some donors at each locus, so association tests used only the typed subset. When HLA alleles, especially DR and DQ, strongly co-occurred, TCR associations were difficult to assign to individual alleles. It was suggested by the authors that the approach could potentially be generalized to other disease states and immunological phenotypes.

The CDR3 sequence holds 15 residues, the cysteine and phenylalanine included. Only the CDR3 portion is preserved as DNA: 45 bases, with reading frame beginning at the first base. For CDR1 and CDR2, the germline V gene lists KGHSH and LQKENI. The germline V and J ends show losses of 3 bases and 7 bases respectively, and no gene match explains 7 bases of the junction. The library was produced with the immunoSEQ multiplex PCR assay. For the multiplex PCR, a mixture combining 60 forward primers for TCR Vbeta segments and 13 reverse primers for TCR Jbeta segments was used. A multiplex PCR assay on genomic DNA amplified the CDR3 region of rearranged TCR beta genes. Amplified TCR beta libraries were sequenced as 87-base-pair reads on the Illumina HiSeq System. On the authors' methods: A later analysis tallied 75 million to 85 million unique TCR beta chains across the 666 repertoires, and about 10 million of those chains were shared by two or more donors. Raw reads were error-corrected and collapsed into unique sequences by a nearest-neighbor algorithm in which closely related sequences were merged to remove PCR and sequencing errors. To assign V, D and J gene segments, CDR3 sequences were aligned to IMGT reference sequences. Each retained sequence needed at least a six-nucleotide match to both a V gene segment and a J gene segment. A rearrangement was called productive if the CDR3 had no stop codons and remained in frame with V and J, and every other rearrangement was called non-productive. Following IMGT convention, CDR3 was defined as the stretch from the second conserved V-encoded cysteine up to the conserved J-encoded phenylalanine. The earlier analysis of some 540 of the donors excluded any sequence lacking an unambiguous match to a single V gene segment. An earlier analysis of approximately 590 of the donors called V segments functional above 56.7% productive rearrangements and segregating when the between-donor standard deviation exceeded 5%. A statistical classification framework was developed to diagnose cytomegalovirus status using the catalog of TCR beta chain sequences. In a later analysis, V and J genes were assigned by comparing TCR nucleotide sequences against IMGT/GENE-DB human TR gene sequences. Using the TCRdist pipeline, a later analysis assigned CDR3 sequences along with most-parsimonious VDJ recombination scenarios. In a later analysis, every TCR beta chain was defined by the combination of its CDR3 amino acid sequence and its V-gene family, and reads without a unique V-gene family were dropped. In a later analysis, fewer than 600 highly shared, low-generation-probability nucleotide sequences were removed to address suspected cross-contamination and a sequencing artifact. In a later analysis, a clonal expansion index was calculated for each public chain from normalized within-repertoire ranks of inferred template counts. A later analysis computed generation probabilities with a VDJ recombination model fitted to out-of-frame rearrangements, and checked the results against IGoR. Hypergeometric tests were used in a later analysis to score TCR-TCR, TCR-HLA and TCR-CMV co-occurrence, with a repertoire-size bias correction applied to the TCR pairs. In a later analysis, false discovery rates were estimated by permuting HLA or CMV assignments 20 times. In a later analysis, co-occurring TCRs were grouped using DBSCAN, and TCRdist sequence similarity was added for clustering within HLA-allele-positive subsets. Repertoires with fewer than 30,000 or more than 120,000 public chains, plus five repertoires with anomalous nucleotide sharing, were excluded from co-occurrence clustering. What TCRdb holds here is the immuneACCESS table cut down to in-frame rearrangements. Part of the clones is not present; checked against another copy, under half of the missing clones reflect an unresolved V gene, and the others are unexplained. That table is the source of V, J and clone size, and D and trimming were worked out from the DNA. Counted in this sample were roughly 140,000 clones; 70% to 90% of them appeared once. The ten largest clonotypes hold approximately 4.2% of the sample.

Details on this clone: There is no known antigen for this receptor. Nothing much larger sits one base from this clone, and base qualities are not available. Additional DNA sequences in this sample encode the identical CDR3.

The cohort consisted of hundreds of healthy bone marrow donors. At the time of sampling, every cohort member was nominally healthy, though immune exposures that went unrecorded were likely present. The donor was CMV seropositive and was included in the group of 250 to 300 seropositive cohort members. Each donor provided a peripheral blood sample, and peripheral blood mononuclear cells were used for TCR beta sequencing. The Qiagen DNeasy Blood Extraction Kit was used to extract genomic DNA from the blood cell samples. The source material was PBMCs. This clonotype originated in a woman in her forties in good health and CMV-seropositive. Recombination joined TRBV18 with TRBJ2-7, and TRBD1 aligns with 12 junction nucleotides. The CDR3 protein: CASSPGTGGRKEQYF. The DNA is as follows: TGTGCCAGCTCACCGGGGACAGGGGGCAGGAAAGAGCAGTACTTC.